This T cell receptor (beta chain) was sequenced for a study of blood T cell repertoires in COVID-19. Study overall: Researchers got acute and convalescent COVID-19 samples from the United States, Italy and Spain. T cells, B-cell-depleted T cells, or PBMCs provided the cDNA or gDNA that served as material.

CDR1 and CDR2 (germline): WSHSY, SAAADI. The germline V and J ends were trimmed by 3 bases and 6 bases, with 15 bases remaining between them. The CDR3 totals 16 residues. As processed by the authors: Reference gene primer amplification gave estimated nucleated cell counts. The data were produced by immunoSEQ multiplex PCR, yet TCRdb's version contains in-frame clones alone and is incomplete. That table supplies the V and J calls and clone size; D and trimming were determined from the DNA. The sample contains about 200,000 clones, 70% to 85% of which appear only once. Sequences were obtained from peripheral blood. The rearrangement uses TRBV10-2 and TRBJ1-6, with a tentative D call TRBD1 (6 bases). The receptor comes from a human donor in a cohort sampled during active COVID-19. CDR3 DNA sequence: TGCGCCAGCAGTGATGTCAGGGGTTGGGGTAATTCACCCCTCCACTTT. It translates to CASSDVRGWGNSPLHF.